This T cell receptor (beta chain) was identified during a study of cytomegalovirus exposure and HLA in healthy donors. Overall study findings and caveats: High specificity and sensitivity for cytomegalovirus status were reported for the classifier. Researchers reported that three CMV-associated chains were confirmed in vitro as CMV antigen-specific. It was 150 to 200 TCR beta chains that were listed as cytomegalovirus-associated.

Assay: immunoSEQ multiplex PCR; the TCRdb copy retains only in-frame clones and omits some. The data show 130,000 or so clones, roughly 89% seen once. Comments on this clone: The antigen remains undetermined.

Trimming shortened V by 2 bases and J by 0 bases, and 14 bases separated the two germline ends. Germline CDR1 MNHEY, CDR2 SMNVEV (reference sequence). The CDR3 is made up of 16 amino acids. These donors were members of the roughly 110-subject validation cohort, a group separate from the roughly 670-subject first cohort. The chain carries TRBV27 and TRBJ2-7; weak D call: TRBD2 (6 bases). The sample consisted of PBMCs. The receptor's source is a young man in good health and CMV-seronegative. The CDR3 DNA reads TGTGCCAGCAGTTTAACGGGGTTGGGGGGCTCCTACGAGCAGTACTTC. It yields the protein CASSLTGLGGSYEQYF.